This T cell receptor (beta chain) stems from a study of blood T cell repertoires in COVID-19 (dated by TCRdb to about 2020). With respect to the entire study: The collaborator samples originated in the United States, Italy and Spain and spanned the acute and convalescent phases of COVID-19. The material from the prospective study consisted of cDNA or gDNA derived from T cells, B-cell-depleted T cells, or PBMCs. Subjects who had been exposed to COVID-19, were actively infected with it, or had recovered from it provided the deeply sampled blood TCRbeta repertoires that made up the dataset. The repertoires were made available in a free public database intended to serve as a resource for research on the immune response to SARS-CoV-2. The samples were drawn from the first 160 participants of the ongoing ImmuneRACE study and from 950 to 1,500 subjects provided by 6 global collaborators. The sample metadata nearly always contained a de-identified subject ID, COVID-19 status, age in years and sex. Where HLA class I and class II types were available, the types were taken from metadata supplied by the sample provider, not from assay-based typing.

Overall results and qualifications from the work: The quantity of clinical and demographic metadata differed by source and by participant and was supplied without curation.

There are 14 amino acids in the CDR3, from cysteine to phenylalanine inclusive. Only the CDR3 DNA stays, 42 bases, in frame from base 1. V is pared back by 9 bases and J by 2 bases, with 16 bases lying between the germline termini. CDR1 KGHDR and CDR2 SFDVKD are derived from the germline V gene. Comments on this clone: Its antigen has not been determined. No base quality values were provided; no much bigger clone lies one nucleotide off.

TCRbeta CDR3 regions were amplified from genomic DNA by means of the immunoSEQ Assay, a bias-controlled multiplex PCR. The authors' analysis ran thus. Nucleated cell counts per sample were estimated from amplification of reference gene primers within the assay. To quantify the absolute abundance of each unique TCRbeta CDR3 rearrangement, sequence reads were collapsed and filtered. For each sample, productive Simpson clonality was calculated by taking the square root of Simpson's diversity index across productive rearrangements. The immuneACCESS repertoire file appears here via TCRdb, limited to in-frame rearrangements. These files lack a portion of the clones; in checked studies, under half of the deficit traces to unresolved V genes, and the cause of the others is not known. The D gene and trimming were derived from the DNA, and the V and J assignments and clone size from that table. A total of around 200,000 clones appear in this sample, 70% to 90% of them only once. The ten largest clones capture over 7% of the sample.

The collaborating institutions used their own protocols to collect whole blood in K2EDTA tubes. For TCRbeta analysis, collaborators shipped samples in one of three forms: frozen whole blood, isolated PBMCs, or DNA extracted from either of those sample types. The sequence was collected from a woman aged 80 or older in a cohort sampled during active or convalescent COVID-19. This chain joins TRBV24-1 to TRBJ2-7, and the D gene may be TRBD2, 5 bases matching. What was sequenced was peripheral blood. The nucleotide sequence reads TGTGCCACCCGTCGTTGGGAAGCGGCCTACGAGCAGTACTTC. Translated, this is CATRRWEAAYEQYF.